This entry lists 29 T cell receptor beta chains sequenced from one sample in a study of control samples from healthy donors and cancer patients. The assay was immunoSEQ multiplex PCR, and TCRdb's table has in-frame clones only and misses some. The sample gives 70,000 to 80,000 clones, roughly nine tenths of which show up once; roughly 8.9% is in the top ten. The sample taken for sequencing was PBMCs. The source of these receptors is a woman between 50 and 59 years old with colorectal cancer.

The genes are TRBV7-2 and TRBJ2-1; 10 bases match TRBD2. This CDR3 contains 15 residues. Germline loops: CDR1 SGHTA, CDR2 FQGNSA. After removal of 6 bases from V and 4 bases from J, the junction contained 6 bases not matched to a gene. In DNA form, the CDR3 reads TGTGCCAGCAGTCAGACTAGCGGGTCTTACAATGAGCAGTTCTTC. Residues: CASSQTSGSYNEQFF.

The chain is built from TRBV27 and TRBJ1-2, with 7 bases aligning to TRBD1. The CDR3 sequence is 13 residues long. V was clipped by 3 bases and J by 3 bases; unmatched bases: 1. Germline CDR1 MNHEY, CDR2 SMNVEV (reference sequence). CDR3 region: CASSFQGDYGYTF. The CDR3 nucleotides read TGTGCCAGCAGTTTCCAGGGGGACTATGGCTACACCTTC.

The J gene is TRBJ2-5, the V gene TRBV5-1, with 9 bases fitting TRBD2. CDR1 is SGHRS and CDR2 is YFSETQ in the germline V gene. With 0 bases clipped from V and 5 bases from J, the junction kept 5 bases outside the gene matches. The CDR3 is made up of 15 amino acids. Here the CDR3 DNA reads TGCGCCAGCAGCTTGGGGGGACTAGCTGGTGAGACCCAGTACTTC. Its protein is CASSLGGLAGETQYF. Looking up the rest from reference TRBV5-1 and TRBJ2-5 gives the full variable domain: KAGVTQTPRYLIKTRGQQVTLSCSPISGHRSVSWYQQTPGQGLQFLFEYFSETQRNKGNFPGRFSGRQFSNSRSEMNVSTLELGDSALYLCASSLGGLAGETQYFGPGTRLLVL.

The J gene is TRBJ1-2, the V gene TRBV28; no reliable D call. The CDR3 contains 12 residues. The germline V gene encodes CDR1 MDHEN and CDR2 SYDVKM. The V end lost 6 bases, the J end lost 2 bases, and 7 bases lay between the germline ends. The CDR3 sequence: CASRLSNYGYTF. The CDR3 region has the DNA TGTGCCAGCAGGCTCTCAAACTATGGCTACACCTTC.

The V and J genes are TRBV7-2 and TRBJ2-7; TRBD1 aligns across 7 bases. The germline gives CDR1 SGHTA, CDR2 FQGNSA. The CDR3 has 15 residues. V lost 0 bases to trimming and J lost 4 bases; unmatched junction nucleotides: 6. The CDR3 sequence: CASSLAPGQSYEQYV. CDR3 nucleotide sequence: TGTGCCAGCAGCTTAGCCCCGGGACAGTCTTACGAGCAGTACGTC.

The V gene is TRBV30, the J gene TRBJ1-4; unclear D gene. Trimming cost V 0 bases and J 3 bases, with 5 bases left between them. The CDR3 runs 13 residues. CDR1 and CDR2 from the germline V gene are GTSNPN and SVGIG (reference sequence). CDR3 sequence (DNA): TGTGCCTGGAGTGTAGGAGCTAATGAAAAACTGTTTTTT. Translating gives CAWSVGANEKLFF.

V gene TRBV6-5 combines with J gene TRBJ2-7, with 11 bases lining up with TRBD1. The CDR3 loop spans 13 amino acids. The germline V gene encodes CDR1 MNHEY and CDR2 SVGAGI. Losses at the gene ends were 8 bases for V and 13 bases for J; bases not matched to a gene: 13. The CDR3 spells CASAGGQGGPVYV. The DNA of the CDR3 is TGTGCCAGCGCAGGGGGACAGGGGGGACCGGTTTACGTC.

This chain joins TRBV9 and TRBJ1-6; the D gene is possibly TRBD1 (6 bases). The CDR3 loop spans 15 amino acids. Trimming shortened V by 1 base and J by 7 bases, and 12 bases separated the two germline ends. CDR1 and CDR2 (germline): SGDLS, YYNGEE. The CDR3 loop is CASSVLAGDNSPLHF. For the CDR3, the DNA is TGTGCCAGCAGCGTACTCGCAGGGGACAATTCACCCCTCCACTTT.

The chain employs TRBV28 and TRBJ2-7; possible D gene TRBD2, 6 bases. This CDR3 is 15 amino acids long. Germline assignment: CDR1 MDHEN and CDR2 SYDVKM. Trimming took 5 bases from V and 0 from J, leaving 14 bases between them. Written as DNA, the CDR3 is TGTGCCAGCAGTAGTGGAGGGGCGAGCTCCTACGAGCAGTACGTC. Its translation: CASSSGGASSYEQYV.

This chain connects TRBV23-1 to TRBJ1-1; the match to TRBD1 covers 7 bases. TRBV23-1 is an ORF; its function is uncertain. This CDR3 is built from 15 residues. After removal of 4 bases from V and 1 base from J, the junction contained 6 bases not matched to a gene. CDR3 sequence reads: CASSPRDSWNTEAFF. CDR3 coding DNA: TGCGCCAGCAGTCCTCGGGACAGTTGGAACACTGAAGCTTTCTTT.

V gene TRBV28 combines with J gene TRBJ1-2, with D perhaps TRBD1 (5 bases). This CDR3 contains 12 residues. CDR1 MDHEN and CDR2 SYDVKM come from the germline V gene. Trimming took off 4 bases at V and 5 bases at J, with 8 bases between the two ends. CDR3 nucleotide sequence: TGTGCCAGCAGTTCCGGGGGGTATGGCTACACCTTC. Amino acids: CASSSGGYGYTF.

This clone was seen only once. This sample also contains other DNA sequences that code for the same CDR3. The J gene is TRBJ1-2, the V gene TRBV3-1 (or the pseudogene TRBV3-2); maybe TRBD1 (5 bases). V was clipped by 3 bases and J by 7 bases, with 6 bases between them. Germline loops: CDR1 LGHDT, CDR2 YNNKEL (reference sequence). The CDR3 extends over 11 amino acids. CDR3 sequence reads: CASSQGGGYTF. Written as DNA, the CDR3 is TGTGCCAGCAGCCAGGGGGGTGGCTACACCTTC.

V is TRBV6-2 or TRBV6-3 and J is TRBJ2-2, with TRBD2 matching over 7 bases. Unmatched junction bases numbered 13, after V lost 6 bases and J lost 6 bases. The V gene's germline CDR1 is MNHEY and CDR2 SVGEGT. The CDR3 is made up of 16 amino acids. CDR3 loop: CASSPRSGGRAGELFF. For the CDR3, the DNA is TGTGCCAGCAGCCCACGATCGGGGGGTCGCGCCGGGGAGCTGTTTTTT.

V gene TRBV2 combines with J gene TRBJ2-1; D unresolved. CDR3 length: 14 amino acids. V lost 4 bases and J lost 3, with 10 bases in between. Germline V gene sequence: CDR1 SNHLY, CDR2 FYNNEI. CDR3 protein: CASSGSNSYNEQFF. For the CDR3, the DNA is TGTGCCAGCAGTGGAAGTAACAGCTACAATGAGCAGTTCTTC.

V usage is TRBV6-5 and J usage is TRBJ2-7; D is possibly TRBD2 (5 bases). This CDR3 contains 14 residues. Deletions cut 6 bases from V and 7 bases from J, with 19 bases between. Per germline, CDR1 MNHEY and CDR2 SVGAGI. As DNA, the CDR3 is TGTGCCAGCAGAAGCGGCTTCTCCTACGAGGAGCAGTACGTC. Encoded protein: CASRSGFSYEEQYV.

The J gene is TRBJ1-2, the V gene TRBV7-9; D uncertain. In germline, CDR1 is SEHNR, CDR2 FQNEAQ (reference sequence). Trimming took 5 bases from V and 0 from J, leaving 16 bases between them. The CDR3 length is 16 residues. CDR3 bases: TGTGCCAGCAGCCCCCGGGGAGGGCTAGCTAACTATGGCTACACCTTC. It specifies CASSPRGGLANYGYTF.

The V call is TRBV19, the J call TRBJ1-5; TRBD1 is a possible D gene (6 bases). V was cut by 6 bases and J by 0 bases, with 21 bases left in between. The CDR3 length is 18 residues. CDR1 is LNHDA and CDR2 is SQIVND in the germline V gene (reference sequence). CDR3 in amino acids: CASRSGTQIFYSNQPQHF. As DNA, the CDR3 is TGTGCCAGTAGGTCCGGGACACAAATTTTCTATAGCAATCAGCCCCAGCATTTT.

The V call is TRBV5-1, the J call TRBJ2-5; TRBD1 matches 11 bases. In germline, CDR1 is SGHRS, CDR2 YFSETQ. This CDR3 is 14 amino acids long. V shed 4 bases and J 5 bases; nucleotides not matched to a gene: 4. The CDR3 loop is CASSPGQGGETQYF. DNA for the CDR3: TGCGCCAGCAGCCCGGGACAGGGGGGTGAGACCCAGTACTTC.

This clone was seen more than once but under ten times. The chain has TRBV30 and TRBJ1-4, with D tentatively TRBD1 (6 bases). The CDR3 totals 16 residues. Germline values: CDR1 GTSNPN, CDR2 SVGIG (reference sequence). V was cut by 2 bases and J by 5 bases, with 18 bases left in between. The CDR3 spells CAWSPWVGGLNEKLFF. As DNA, the CDR3 is TGTGCCTGGAGTCCGTGGGTTGGGGGCCTAAATGAAAAACTGTTTTTT.

The chain recombines TRBV28 with TRBJ1-2; perhaps TRBD1 as D (5 bases). The germline CDR1 and CDR2 sequences are MDHEN and SYDVKM. Trimming removed 5 bases from V and 4 bases from J, with 26 bases in between. The CDR3 is made up of 18 amino acids. The chain's CDR3 is CASSPMQGQSLPIYGYTF. In nucleotides, the CDR3 is TGTGCCAGCAGTCCGATGCAGGGTCAGTCCCTTCCCATCTATGGCTACACCTTC.

The genes are TRBV6-2 or TRBV6-3 and TRBJ1-2, with D unclear. Trimming pared 0 bases from V and 13 bases from J, leaving 18 bases between. Per germline, CDR1 MNHEY and CDR2 SVGEGT. The CDR3 totals 14 residues. Here the CDR3 reads CASSYSSTATFPTF. Written as DNA, the CDR3 is TGTGCCAGCAGTTACTCGAGTACAGCTACCTTCCCCACCTTC.

This rearrangement joins TRBV7-2 to TRBJ2-5; D not resolved. The CDR3 runs to 15 residues. Trimming removed 2 bases from V and 3 bases from J, with 13 bases in between. Germline loops: CDR1 SGHTA, CDR2 FQGNSA. CDR3 sequence: CASSLLRFTEETQYF. CDR3 bases: TGTGCCAGCAGCTTATTACGGTTTACTGAAGAGACCCAGTACTTC.

V usage is TRBV2 and J usage is TRBJ2-5; D possibly corresponds to TRBD2 (5 bases). From germline, CDR1 is SNHLY and CDR2 FYNNEI. This CDR3 contains 15 residues. V was trimmed by 7 bases and J by 0 bases, leaving 15 bases between them. For the CDR3, the DNA is TGTGCCAGCACCGTTTCGTTGAGGGACCAAGAGACCCAGTACTTC. Its protein product is CASTVSLRDQETQYF.

V and J are TRBV5-1 and TRBJ2-7; D is uncertain. Looked up from germline, CDR1 is SGHRS and CDR2 is YFSETQ. There are 11 residues in the CDR3. The V end lost 0 bases, the J end lost 11 bases, and 9 bases lay between the germline ends. The CDR3 bases are TGCGCCAGCAGCTTGGTGGTCAAAAAGTACGTC. Translating gives CASSLVVKKYV.

V gene TRBV27 combines with J gene TRBJ1-2; 8 bases match TRBD1. Germline CDR1 MNHEY, CDR2 SMNVEV (reference sequence). J was trimmed by 5 bases and V by 8 bases; bases with no gene match: 13. The CDR3 totals 15 residues. The DNA for the CDR3 is TGTGCCAGCGGGCCAGGGGGCGCGAATTTGTATGGCTACACCTTC. This codes for CASGPGGANLYGYTF.

J is TRBJ1-3 and V is TRBV7-9, with no clear D. Germline lookup yields CDR1 SEHNR and CDR2 FQNEAQ (reference sequence). CDR3 length equals 12 residues. With 7 bases removed from V and 6 bases from J, the gap between germline ends came to 10 bases. The CDR3 nucleotides read TGTGCCAGCACGGGAAAGGAAAACACCATATATTTT. It encodes CASTGKENTIYF.

The gene calls are TRBV10-3 and TRBJ2-1; D remains ambiguous. The CDR3 has 12 amino acids. Germline V gene lookup returns CDR1 ENHRY and CDR2 SYGVKD. Between the trimmed V and J ends, which lost 10 bases and 5 bases, there was a span of 12 bases. The CDR3 region has the DNA TGTGCCACCGGACCGGGCAACAATGAGCAGTTCTTC. This codes for CATGPGNNEQFF.

V gene TRBV7-3 combines with J gene TRBJ2-1; D perhaps matches TRBD1 (5 bases). This CDR3 is 13 amino acids long. Trimming removed 5 bases at V and 4 bases at J, with 9 bases between. Germline lookup yields CDR1 SGHTA and CDR2 FQGTGA. CDR3 coding DNA: TGTGCCAGCAGCCATGACAGATACAATGAGCAGTTCTTC. It yields the protein CASSHDRYNEQFF.

V and J are TRBV11-2 and TRBJ2-2; the match to TRBD1 covers 8 bases. V was clipped by 1 base and J by 1 base; unmatched bases: 2. In germline, CDR1 is SGHAT, CDR2 FQNNGV. The CDR3 has 16 residues. The CDR3 DNA reads as TGTGCCAGCAGCTTAGGTGGACAGGGGAACACCGGGGAGCTGTTTTTT. Translation: CASSLGGQGNTGELFF.